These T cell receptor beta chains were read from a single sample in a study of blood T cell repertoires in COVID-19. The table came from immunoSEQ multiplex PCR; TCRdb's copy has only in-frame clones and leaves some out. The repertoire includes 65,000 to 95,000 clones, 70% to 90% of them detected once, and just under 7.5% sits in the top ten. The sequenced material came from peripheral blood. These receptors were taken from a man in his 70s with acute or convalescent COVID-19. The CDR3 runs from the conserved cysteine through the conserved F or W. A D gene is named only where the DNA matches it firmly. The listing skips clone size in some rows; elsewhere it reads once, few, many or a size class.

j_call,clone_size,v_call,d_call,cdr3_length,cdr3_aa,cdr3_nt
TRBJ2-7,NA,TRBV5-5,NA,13,CASSPLASYEQYF,TGTGCCAGCAGCCCCCTGGCCTCCTACGAGCAGTACTTC
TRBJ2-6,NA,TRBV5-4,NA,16,CASSLDRGVGANVLTF,TGTGCCAGCAGCTTGGATCGGGGTGTGGGGGCCAACGTCCTGACTTTC
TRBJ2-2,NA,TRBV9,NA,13,CASSSGQPGELFF,TGTGCCAGCAGCTCCGGACAGCCCGGGGAGCTGTTTTTT
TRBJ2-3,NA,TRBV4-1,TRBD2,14,CASSQIRGADTQYF,TGCGCCAGCAGCCAGATTCGGGGGGCAGATACGCAGTATTTT
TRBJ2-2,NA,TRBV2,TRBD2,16,CATKGLASYGAGELFF,TGTGCCACCAAGGGACTAGCTTCTTATGGGGCCGGGGAGCTGTTTTTT
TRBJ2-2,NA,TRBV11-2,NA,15,CASSSQGVGTGELFF,TGTGCCAGCAGCTCACAGGGAGTAGGCACCGGGGAGCTGTTTTTT
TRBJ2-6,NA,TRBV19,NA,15,CASSSGSPGANVLTF,TGTGCCAGTAGCTCAGGGTCCCCTGGGGCCAACGTCCTGACTTTC
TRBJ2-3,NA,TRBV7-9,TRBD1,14,CASSGTGSTDTQYF,TGTGCCAGCAGCGGGACAGGGAGCACAGATACGCAGTATTTT
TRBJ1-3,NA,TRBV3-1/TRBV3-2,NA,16,CASSQEGRAVGNTIYF,TGTGCCAGCAGCCAAGAAGGCAGGGCTGTCGGAAACACCATATATTTT
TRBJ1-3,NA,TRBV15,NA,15,CATSRDPRSGNTIYF,TGTGCCACCAGCAGAGATCCCCGCTCTGGAAACACCATATATTTT
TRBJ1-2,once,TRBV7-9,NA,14,CASSSGLGQYGYTF,TGTGCCAGCAGCTCCGGTCTGGGCCAGTATGGCTACACCTTC
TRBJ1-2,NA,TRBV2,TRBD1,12,CASVDRGWGYTF,TGTGCCAGCGTCGACAGGGGTTGGGGCTACACCTTC
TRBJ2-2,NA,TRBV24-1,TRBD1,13,CATRDRGPGELFF,TGTGCCACCCGAGACAGGGGGCCCGGGGAGCTGTTTTTT
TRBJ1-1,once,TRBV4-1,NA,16,CASSHPTGRLNTEAFF,TGCGCCAGCAGCCACCCGACAGGTCGACTGAACACTGAAGCTTTCTTT
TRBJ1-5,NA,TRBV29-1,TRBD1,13,CSVTGGLNQPQHF,TGCAGCGTGACAGGGGGCTTGAATCAGCCCCAGCATTTT
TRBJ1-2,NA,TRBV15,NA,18,CATSRGGAATLTDYGYTF,TGTGCCACCAGCAGAGGGGGAGCAGCGACTTTAACCGACTATGGCTACACCTTC
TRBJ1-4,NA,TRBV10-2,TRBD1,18,CASSRTGGQEPTNEKLFF,TGCGCCAGCAGCCGGACAGGGGGTCAGGAGCCAACTAATGAAAAACTGTTTTTT
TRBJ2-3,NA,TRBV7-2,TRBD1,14,CASSDRTGGDTQYF,TGTGCCAGCAGCGATAGGACAGGGGGAGATACGCAGTATTTT
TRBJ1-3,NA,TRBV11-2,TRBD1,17,CASSPPGTGYPGNTIYF,TGTGCCAGCAGCCCGCCCGGGACAGGGTACCCTGGAAACACCATATATTTT
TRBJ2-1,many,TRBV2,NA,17,CASSEALLGSSDNEQFF,TGTGCCAGCAGTGAAGCGCTTCTGGGGTCTAGCGACAATGAGCAGTTCTTC
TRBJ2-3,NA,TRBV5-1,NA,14,CASNSLGDGDTQYF,TGCGCCAGCAACTCCCTTGGCGACGGGGATACGCAGTATTTT
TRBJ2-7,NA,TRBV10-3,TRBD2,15,CAISEGTSGPYEQYF,TGTGCCATCAGTGAGGGGACTAGCGGGCCATACGAGCAGTACTTC
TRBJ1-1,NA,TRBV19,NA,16,CASSIGGLLGGTEAFF,TGTGCCAGTAGTATAGGAGGGCTGCTCGGCGGCACTGAAGCTTTCTTT
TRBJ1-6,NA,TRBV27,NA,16,CASSSMPDSYNSPLHF,TGTGCCAGCAGTTCCATGCCGGACAGCTATAATTCACCCCTCCACTTT
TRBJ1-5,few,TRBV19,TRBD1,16,CASSTTGTGGFQPQHF,TGTGCCAGTAGTACAACCGGGACAGGGGGCTTTCAGCCCCAGCATTTT
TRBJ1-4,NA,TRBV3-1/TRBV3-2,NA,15,CASSPVTGPNEKLFF,TGTGCCAGCAGCCCGGTGACAGGTCCCAATGAAAAACTGTTTTTT
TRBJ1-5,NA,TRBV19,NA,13,CASSGQVNQPQHF,TGTGCCAGTAGTGGACAAGTCAATCAGCCCCAGCATTTT
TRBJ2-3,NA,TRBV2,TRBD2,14,CASGTSGGTDTQYF,TGTGCCAGTGGGACTAGCGGGGGCACAGATACGCAGTATTTT
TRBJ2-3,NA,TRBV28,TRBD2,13,CASSFVAGGPEYF,TGTGCCAGCAGTTTCGTGGCGGGGGGGCCGGAGTATTTT
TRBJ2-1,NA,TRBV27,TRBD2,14,CASSPRGGSNEQFF,TGTGCCAGCAGTCCCCGGGGCGGGAGCAATGAGCAGTTCTTC
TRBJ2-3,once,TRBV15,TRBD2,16,CATSRDLAGGTDTQYF,TGTGCCACCAGCAGAGATCTAGCGGGAGGAACAGATACGCAGTATTTT
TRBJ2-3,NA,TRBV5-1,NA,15,CASSFTGLSTDTQYF,TGCGCCAGCAGCTTTACGGGACTCAGCACAGATACGCAGTATTTT
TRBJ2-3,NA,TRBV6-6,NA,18,CASSQLFSFGSSTDTQYF,TGTGCCAGCAGTCAGCTTTTTTCTTTCGGGTCTAGCACAGATACGCAGTATTTT
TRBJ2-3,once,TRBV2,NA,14,CASTTREFTDTQYF,TGTGCCAGCACCACCCGGGAGTTCACAGATACGCAGTATTTT
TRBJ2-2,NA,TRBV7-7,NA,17,CASSKVPRTDNTGELFF,TGTGCCAGCAGCAAAGTCCCCCGGACAGATAACACCGGGGAGCTGTTTTTT
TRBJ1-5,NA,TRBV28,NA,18,CASSLPGVWPPDNQPQHF,TGTGCCAGCAGCCTCCCGGGGGTTTGGCCTCCCGACAATCAGCCCCAGCATTTT
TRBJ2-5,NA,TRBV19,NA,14,CASSITPSQETQYF,TGTGCCAGTAGTATCACTCCATCCCAAGAGACCCAGTACTTC
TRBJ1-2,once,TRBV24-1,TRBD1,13,CATSRTGEGGYTF,TGTGCCACCAGTAGGACAGGGGAAGGTGGCTACACCTTC
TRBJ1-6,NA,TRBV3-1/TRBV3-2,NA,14,CASSLSSYNSPLHF,TGTGCCAGCAGCCTTAGCTCCTATAATTCACCCCTCCACTTT
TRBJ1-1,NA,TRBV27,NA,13,CASSPRPGTKAFF,TGTGCCAGCAGTCCCCGTCCCGGGACAAAAGCTTTCTTT
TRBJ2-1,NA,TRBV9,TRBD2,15,CASSPGGTILNEQFF,TGTGCCAGCAGCCCCGGGGGGACTATCCTCAATGAGCAGTTCTTC
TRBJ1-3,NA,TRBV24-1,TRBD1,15,CATSDLTGAGNTIYF,TGTGCCACCAGTGACCTGACAGGGGCTGGAAACACCATATATTTT
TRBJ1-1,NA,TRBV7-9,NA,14,CASSLVAGDTEAFF,TGTGCCAGCAGCTTAGTGGCAGGGGACACTGAAGCTTTCTTT
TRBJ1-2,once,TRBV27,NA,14,CASSLSGQGNGYTF,TGTGCCAGCAGTTTATCGGGTCAGGGGAATGGCTACACCTTC
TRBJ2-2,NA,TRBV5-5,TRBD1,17,CASSLVAGQVGTGELFF,TGTGCCAGCAGCTTGGTTGCTGGACAGGTGGGCACCGGGGAGCTGTTTTTT
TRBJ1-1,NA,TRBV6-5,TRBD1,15,CASNKPGTGNTEAFF,TGTGCCAGCAATAAACCGGGGACAGGGAACACTGAAGCTTTCTTT
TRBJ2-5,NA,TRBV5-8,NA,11,CASSFPKTQYF,TGTGCCAGCAGCTTTCCCAAGACCCAGTACTTC
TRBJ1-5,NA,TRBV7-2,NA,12,CASSLDGQPQHF,TGTGCCAGCAGCTTAGACGGTCAGCCCCAGCATTTT
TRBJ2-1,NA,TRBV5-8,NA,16,CASSLERVASDNEQFF,TGTGCCAGCAGCTTGGAGCGGGTCGCCTCCGACAATGAGCAGTTCTTC
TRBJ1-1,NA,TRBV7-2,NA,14,CASSFGGGNTEAFF,TGTGCCAGCAGTTTTGGGGGGGGGAACACTGAAGCTTTCTTT
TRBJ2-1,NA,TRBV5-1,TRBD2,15,CASSLVDSGGGEQFF,TGCGCCAGCAGCTTGGTTGATAGCGGGGGTGGTGAGCAGTTCTTC
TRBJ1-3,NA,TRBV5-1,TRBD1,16,CASSLTGTDSGNTIYF,TGCGCCAGCAGCTTGACAGGGACAGACTCTGGAAACACCATATATTTT
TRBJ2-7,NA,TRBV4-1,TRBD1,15,CASSLGTGGLEEQYF,TGCGCCAGCAGCCTCGGGACAGGGGGCTTGGAAGAGCAGTACTTC
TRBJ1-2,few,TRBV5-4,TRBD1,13,CASSPDRDYGYTF,TGTGCCAGCAGCCCCGACAGGGACTATGGCTACACCTTC
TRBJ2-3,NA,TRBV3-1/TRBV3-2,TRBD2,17,CASSQIGRGGSTDTQYF,TGTGCCAGCAGCCAGATCGGACGGGGGGGTAGCACAGATACGCAGTATTTT
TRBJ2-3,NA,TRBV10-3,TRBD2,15,CAISENIAGRDTQYF,TGTGCCATCAGTGAGAATATAGCGGGAAGGGATACGCAGTATTTT
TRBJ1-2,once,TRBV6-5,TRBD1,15,CASSYSGTGTYGYTF,TGTGCCAGCAGTTACTCCGGGACAGGCACATATGGCTACACCTTC
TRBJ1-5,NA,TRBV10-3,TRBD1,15,CAISGTGYSNQPQHF,TGTGCCATCAGTGGGACAGGTTATAGCAATCAGCCCCAGCATTTT
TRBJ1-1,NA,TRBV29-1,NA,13,CSARGQANTEAFF,TGCAGCGCCCGGGGACAAGCGAACACTGAAGCTTTCTTT